Listed below are T cell receptor beta chains from one sample, sequenced in a study of memory CD4+ T cells and cytomegalovirus serostatus. Some clones are missing from TCRdb's copy, which holds only in-frame ones; the method was immunoSEQ multiplex PCR. The sample has around 49,000 clones, just under 80% seen once; the top ten hold 0.67%. The sample was memory CD4+ T cells from blood. Receptors originate from an adult in good health and CMV-seronegative. Each CDR3 is given with its conserved first and last residue. D genes are given only for firm matches. Clone size appears in some rows only: once, few, many, or a class for an expanded clone.

D: .
J: TRBJ1-2
size: few
V: TRBV28
CDR3: CASSSGGHYGYTF
DNA: TGTGCCAGCAGTTCGGGGGGTCACTATGGCTACACCTTC

D: TRBD2
J: TRBJ2-3
size: .
V: TRBV19
CDR3: CASSVTSGDTDTQYF
DNA: TGTGCCAGTAGTGTCACTAGCGGGGACACAGATACGCAGTATTTT

D: TRBD1
J: TRBJ1-1
size: .
V: TRBV5-1
CDR3: CASSSITGTGRNTEAFF
DNA: TGCGCCAGCAGCTCAATTACGGGGACAGGGAGGAACACTGAAGCTTTCTTT

D: TRBD2
J: TRBJ2-1
size: .
V: TRBV11-2
CDR3: CASIPPAGGPFEQFF
DNA: TGTGCCAGCATCCCCCCTGCGGGAGGGCCTTTTGAGCAGTTCTTC

D: .
J: TRBJ2-5
size: .
V: TRBV14
CDR3: CASSQGLGETQYF
DNA: TGTGCCAGCAGCCAAGGGTTAGGAGAGACCCAGTACTTC

D: TRBD1
J: TRBJ2-7
size: few
V: TRBV19
CDR3: CASSGDRGVYEQYF
DNA: TGTGCCAGTAGTGGAGACAGGGGTGTATACGAGCAGTACTTC

D: .
J: TRBJ2-3
size: .
V: TRBV20-1
CDR3: CSAYKADTQYF
DNA: TGCAGTGCTTATAAGGCAGATACGCAGTATTTT

D: .
J: TRBJ2-6
size: .
V: TRBV5-6
CDR3: CASSLDSGANVLTF
DNA: TGTGCCAGCAGCTTAGACTCTGGGGCCAACGTCCTGACTTTC

D: .
J: TRBJ2-7
size: .
V: TRBV5-6
CDR3: CASTWGRRMGGEQYF
DNA: TGTGCCAGCACCTGGGGGCGCCGCATGGGAGGCGAGCAGTACTTC

D: .
J: TRBJ1-3
size: .
V: TRBV5-6
CDR3: CASSSGVYSGNTIYF
DNA: TGTGCCAGCAGCTCTGGGGTTTACTCTGGAAACACCATATATTTT

D: .
J: TRBJ2-7
size: .
V: TRBV28
CDR3: CASSFWPVDEQYF
DNA: TGTGCCAGCAGTTTTTGGCCAGTCGACGAGCAGTACTTC

D: TRBD1
J: TRBJ2-2
size: .
V: TRBV9
CDR3: CASRAGQGAGELFF
DNA: TGTGCCAGCAGAGCGGGACAGGGGGCCGGGGAGCTGTTTTTT

D: TRBD1
J: TRBJ1-2
size: .
V: TRBV9
CDR3: CASSFGQGANYGYTF
DNA: TGTGCCAGCAGCTTTGGACAGGGGGCAAACTATGGCTACACCTTC

D: TRBD1
J: TRBJ2-7
size: .
V: TRBV4-1
CDR3: CASSPKGQQNLYEQYF
DNA: TGCGCCAGCAGCCCTAAGGGACAGCAGAACCTGTACGAGCAGTACTTC